The present entry profiles one T cell receptor beta chain with its context. This clone was detected a few times. Its target antigen remains unknown. Per-nucleotide qualities are absent, and no much larger clonotype sits a single base away. The V end loses 0 bases and the J end loses 3 bases, and a stretch of 13 bases separates them. The CDR3 has 15 amino acids, counting the end cysteine and phenylalanine. The DNA shown is the 45-base CDR3, in frame from base 1. From the germline V gene, CDR1 is SGHRS and CDR2 is YFSETQ. The method was the immunoSEQ multiplex PCR assay. What TCRdb holds here is the immuneACCESS table cut down to in-frame rearrangements. Part of the clones is not present; checked against another copy, under half of the missing clones reflect an unresolved V gene, and the others are unexplained. This sample has roughly 40,000 clones in its table, and about 91% of those were observed once. About 7.8% of the sample belongs to the ten largest clones.

This specimen belongs to a study of T cell changes during pregnancy in multiple sclerosis (dated by TCRdb to the late 2010s). Broadly, across the study: The study examined how the T cell repertoire changed over the course of pregnancy in women with multiple sclerosis.

The input for sequencing was CD8+ T cells from peripheral blood mononuclear cells, taken before pregnancy. The receptor chain draws on TRBV5-1 and TRBJ2-7; too little of a D gene remains to name it. The receptor was isolated from a female donor with multiple sclerosis, enrolled in a pregnancy study. The nucleotide sequence is given as TGCGCCAGCAGCTTGGCCAGCACAGCTTACTACGAGCAGTACTTC. Its amino acids are CASSLASTAYYEQYF.